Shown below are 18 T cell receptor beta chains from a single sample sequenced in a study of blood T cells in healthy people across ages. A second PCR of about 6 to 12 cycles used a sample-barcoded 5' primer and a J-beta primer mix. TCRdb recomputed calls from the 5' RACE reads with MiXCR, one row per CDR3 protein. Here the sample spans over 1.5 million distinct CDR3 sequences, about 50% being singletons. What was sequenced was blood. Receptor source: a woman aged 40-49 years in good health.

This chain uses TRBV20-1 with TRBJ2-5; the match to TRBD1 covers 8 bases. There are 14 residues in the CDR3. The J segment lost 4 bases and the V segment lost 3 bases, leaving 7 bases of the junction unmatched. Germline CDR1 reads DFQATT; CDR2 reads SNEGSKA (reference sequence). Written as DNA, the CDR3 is TGCAGTGCTAGCAGGACAGGGTTGGTAGAGACCCAGTACTTC. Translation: CSASRTGLVETQYF.

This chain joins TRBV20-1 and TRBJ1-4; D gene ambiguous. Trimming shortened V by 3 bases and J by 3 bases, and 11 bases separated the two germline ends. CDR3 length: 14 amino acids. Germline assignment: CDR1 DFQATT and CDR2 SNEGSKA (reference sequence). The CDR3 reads CSASFSASNEKLFF. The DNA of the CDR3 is TGCAGTGCTAGTTTTAGTGCTTCTAATGAAAAACTGTTTTTT.

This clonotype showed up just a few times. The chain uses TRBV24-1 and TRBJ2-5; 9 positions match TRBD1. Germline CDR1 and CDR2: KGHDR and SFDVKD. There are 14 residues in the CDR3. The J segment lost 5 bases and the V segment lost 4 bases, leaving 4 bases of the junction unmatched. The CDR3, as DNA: TGTGCCACCAGTGAGGGACAGGGAAGGGAGACCCAGTACTTC. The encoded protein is CATSEGQGRETQYF.

CDR3 in DNA: TGTGCCAGCAGTTCCCTGGGGTACAATGAGCAGTTCTTC. As protein: CASSSLGYNEQFF. The chain couples TRBV28 to TRBJ2-1; D call uncertain. Germline CDR1 reads MDHEN; CDR2 reads SYDVKM. The V and J ends lost 4 bases and 4 bases respectively, with 8 bases between them. This CDR3 is built from 13 residues.

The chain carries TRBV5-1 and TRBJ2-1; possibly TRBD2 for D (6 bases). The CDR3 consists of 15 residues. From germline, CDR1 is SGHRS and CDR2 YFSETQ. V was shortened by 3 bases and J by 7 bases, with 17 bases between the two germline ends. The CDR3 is CASSSWTNGVNEQFF. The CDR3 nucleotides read TGCGCCAGCAGCTCTTGGACTAACGGGGTAAATGAGCAGTTCTTC.

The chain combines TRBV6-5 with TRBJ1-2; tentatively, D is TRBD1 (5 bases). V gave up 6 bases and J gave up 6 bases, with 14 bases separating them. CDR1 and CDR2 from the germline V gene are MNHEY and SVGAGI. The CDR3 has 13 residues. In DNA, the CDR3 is TGTGCCAGCAGCCCCGGGACCGTAAATGGCTACACCTTC. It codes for CASSPGTVNGYTF.

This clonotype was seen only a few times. CDR3 DNA: TGTGCCAGCACCCGCAGAGGGGTGAGCTCCTACGAGCAGTACTTC. Protein product: CASTRRGVSSYEQYF. J is TRBJ2-7 and V is TRBV27; TRBD1 or TRBD2 may be the D gene (5 bases each). The V end lost 7 bases, the J end lost 0 bases, and 16 bases lay between the germline ends. This CDR3 has 15 amino acids. Germline loops: CDR1 MNHEY, CDR2 SMNVEV (reference sequence).

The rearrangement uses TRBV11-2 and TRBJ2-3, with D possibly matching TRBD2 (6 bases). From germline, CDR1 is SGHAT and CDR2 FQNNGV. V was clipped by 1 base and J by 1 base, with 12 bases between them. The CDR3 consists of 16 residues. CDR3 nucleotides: TGTGCCAGCAGCTTAGGTGGAGGGATTGGCACAGATACGCAGTATTTT. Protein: CASSLGGGIGTDTQYF.

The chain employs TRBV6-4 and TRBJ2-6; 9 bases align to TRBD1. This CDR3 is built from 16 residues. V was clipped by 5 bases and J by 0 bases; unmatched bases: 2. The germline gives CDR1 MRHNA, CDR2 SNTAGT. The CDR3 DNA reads TGTGCCAGCAGTAAGGACAGGGGCTCTGGGGCCAACGTCCTGACTTTC. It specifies CASSKDRGSGANVLTF.

The CDR3 DNA is TGCAGCGTTGCAGGGGACGTCAATCAGCCCCAGCATTTT. Its protein is CSVAGDVNQPQHF. V and J are TRBV29-1 and TRBJ1-5; maybe TRBD1 (6 bases). Trimming stripped 4 bases from V and 3 bases from J, with 10 bases between. The CDR3 totals 13 residues. CDR1 is SQVTM, CDR2 ANQGSEA, per germline.

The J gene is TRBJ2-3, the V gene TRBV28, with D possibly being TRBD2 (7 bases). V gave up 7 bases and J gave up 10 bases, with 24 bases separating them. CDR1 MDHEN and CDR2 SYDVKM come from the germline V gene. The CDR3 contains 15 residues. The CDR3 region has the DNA TGTGCCAGCACCTTGGGGGGGTCACAGGGAGGCGCGCAGTATTTT. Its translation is CASTLGGSQGGAQYF.

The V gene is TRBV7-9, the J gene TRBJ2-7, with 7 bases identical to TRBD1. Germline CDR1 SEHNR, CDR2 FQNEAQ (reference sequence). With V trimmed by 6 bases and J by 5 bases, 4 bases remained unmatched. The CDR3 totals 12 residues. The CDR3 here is CASRGDSNEQYF. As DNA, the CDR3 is TGTGCCAGCAGAGGGGACAGCAACGAGCAGTACTTC.

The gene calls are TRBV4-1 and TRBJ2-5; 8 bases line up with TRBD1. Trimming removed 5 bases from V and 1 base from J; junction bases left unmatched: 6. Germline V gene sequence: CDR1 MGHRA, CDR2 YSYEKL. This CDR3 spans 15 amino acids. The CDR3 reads CASSETGGLQETQYF. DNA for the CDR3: TGCGCCAGCAGCGAAACAGGGGGACTCCAAGAGACCCAGTACTTC.

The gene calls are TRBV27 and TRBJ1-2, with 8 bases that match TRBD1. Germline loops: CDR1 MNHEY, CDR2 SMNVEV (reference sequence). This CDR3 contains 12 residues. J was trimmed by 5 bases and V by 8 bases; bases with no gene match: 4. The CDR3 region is CASRTGFYGYTF. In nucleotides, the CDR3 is TGTGCCAGCCGGACAGGGTTTTATGGCTACACCTTC.

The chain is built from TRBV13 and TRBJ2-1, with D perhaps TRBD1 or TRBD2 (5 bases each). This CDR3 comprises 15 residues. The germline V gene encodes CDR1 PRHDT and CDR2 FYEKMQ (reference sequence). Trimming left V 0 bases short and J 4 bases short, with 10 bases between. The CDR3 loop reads CASSLGGAIYNEQFF. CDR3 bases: TGTGCCAGCAGCTTAGGCGGGGCGATATACAATGAGCAGTTCTTC.

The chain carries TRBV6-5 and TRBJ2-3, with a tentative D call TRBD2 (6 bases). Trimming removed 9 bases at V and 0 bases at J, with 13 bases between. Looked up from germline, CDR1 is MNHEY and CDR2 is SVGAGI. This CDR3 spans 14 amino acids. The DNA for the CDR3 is TGTGCCAGTGCAGGAGGGTGGAGCACAGATACGCAGTATTTT. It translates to CASAGGWSTDTQYF.

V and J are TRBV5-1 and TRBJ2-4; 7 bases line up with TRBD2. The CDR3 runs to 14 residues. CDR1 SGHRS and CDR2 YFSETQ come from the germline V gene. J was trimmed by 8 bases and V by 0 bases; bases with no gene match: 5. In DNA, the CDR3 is TGCGCCAGCAGCTTGGAGTTCGGGAGGTACATTCAGTACTTC. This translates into CASSLEFGRYIQYF.

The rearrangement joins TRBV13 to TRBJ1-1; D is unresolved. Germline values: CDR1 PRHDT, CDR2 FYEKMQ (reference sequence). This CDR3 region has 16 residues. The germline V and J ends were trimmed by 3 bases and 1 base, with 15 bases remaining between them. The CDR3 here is CASSFGRGRKNTEAFF. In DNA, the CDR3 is TGTGCCAGCAGCTTTGGCCGCGGGAGAAAGAACACTGAAGCTTTCTTT. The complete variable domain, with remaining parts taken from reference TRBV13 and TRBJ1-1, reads AAGVIQSPRHLIKEKRETATLKCYPIPRHDTVYWYQQGPGQDPQFLISFYEKMQSDKGSIPDRFSAQQFSDYHSELNMSSLELGDSALYFCASSFGRGRKNTEAFFGQGTRLTVV.